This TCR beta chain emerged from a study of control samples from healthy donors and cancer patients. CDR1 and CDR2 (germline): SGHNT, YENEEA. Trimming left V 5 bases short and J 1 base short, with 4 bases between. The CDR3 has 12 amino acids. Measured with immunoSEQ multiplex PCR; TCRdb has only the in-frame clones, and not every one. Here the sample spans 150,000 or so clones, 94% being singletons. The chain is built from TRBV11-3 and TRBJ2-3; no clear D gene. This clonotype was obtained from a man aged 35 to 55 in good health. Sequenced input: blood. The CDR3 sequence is CASSIGTDTQYF. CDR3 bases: TGTGCCAGCAGCATCGGCACAGATACGCAGTATTTT.